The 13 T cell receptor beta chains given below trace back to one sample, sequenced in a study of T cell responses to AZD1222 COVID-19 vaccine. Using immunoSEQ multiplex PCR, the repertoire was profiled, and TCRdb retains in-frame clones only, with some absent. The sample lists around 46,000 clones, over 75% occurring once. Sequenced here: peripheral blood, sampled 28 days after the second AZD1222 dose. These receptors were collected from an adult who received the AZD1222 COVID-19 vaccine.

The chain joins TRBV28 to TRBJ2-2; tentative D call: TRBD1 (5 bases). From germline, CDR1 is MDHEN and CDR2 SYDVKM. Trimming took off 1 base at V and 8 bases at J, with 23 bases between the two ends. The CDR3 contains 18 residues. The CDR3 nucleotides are TGTGCCAGCAGTTTATCCCCCCTAGGTTCCAGGAAGGGGGGGGAGCTGTTTTTT. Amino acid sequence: CASSLSPLGSRKGGELFF. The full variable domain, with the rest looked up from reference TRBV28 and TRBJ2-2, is DVKVTQSSRYLVKRTGEKVFLECVQDMDHENMFWYRQDPGLGLRLIYFSYDVKMKEKGDIPEGYSVSREKKERFSLILESASTNQTSMYLCASSLSPLGSRKGGELFFGEGSRLTVL.

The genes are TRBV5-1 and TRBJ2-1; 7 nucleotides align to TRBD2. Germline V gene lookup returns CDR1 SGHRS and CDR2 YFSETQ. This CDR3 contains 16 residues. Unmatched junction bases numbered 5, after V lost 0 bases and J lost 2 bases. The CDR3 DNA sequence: TGCGCCAGCAGCTTGGGGGTGGGAGGGCCCTACAATGAGCAGTTCTTC. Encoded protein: CASSLGVGGPYNEQFF. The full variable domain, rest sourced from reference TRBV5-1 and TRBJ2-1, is KAGVTQTPRYLIKTRGQQVTLSCSPISGHRSVSWYQQTPGQGLQFLFEYFSETQRNKGNFPGRFSGRQFSNSRSEMNVSTLELGDSALYLCASSLGVGGPYNEQFFGPGTRLTVL.

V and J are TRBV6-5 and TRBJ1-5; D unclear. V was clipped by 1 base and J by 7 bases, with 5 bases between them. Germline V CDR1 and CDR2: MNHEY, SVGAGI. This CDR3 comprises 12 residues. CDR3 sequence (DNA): TGTGCCAGCAGTTACTTGGGACAGCCCCAGCATTTT. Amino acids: CASSYLGQPQHF.

DNA for the CDR3: TGTGCCAGCAGGGACTTCCAATACGAGCAGTACTTC. Translation gives CASRDFQYEQYF. The chain couples TRBV27 to TRBJ2-7; D possibly corresponds to TRBD2 (5 bases). The V end was cut by 6 bases, the J end by 4 bases, with 10 bases between. Germline loops: CDR1 MNHEY, CDR2 SMNVEV (reference sequence). The CDR3 has 12 amino acids.

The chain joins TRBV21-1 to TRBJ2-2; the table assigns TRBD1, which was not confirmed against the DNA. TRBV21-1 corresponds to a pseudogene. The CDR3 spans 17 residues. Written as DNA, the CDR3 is TGTGCCAGCAGCAAAGAGGGGGCTGCTCAGAACACCGGGGAGCTGTTTTTT. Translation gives CASSKEGAAQNTGELFF.

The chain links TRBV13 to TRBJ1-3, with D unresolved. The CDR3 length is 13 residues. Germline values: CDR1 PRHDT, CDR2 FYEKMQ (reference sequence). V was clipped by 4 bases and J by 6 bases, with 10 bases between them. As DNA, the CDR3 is TGTGCCAGCAGCTCTGGGCTTTTAAACACCATATATTTT. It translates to CASSSGLLNTIYF.

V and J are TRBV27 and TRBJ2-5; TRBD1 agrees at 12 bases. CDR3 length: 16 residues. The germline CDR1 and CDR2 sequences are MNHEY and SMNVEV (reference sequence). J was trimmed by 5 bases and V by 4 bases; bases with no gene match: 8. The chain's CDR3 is CASSSGQGASGETQYF. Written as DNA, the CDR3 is TGTGCCAGCAGTTCGGGACAGGGGGCGAGCGGGGAGACCCAGTACTTC.

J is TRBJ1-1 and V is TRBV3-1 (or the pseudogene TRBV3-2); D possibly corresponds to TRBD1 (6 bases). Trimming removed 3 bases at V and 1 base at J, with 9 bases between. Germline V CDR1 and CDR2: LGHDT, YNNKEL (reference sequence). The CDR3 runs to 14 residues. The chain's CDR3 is CASSHGQWNTEAFF. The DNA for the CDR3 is TGTGCCAGCAGCCACGGACAGTGGAACACTGAAGCTTTCTTT.

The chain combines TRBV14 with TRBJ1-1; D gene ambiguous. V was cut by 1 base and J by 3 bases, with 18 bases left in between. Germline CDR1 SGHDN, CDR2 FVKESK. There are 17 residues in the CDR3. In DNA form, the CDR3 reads TGTGCCAGCAGCCAAGTATCCCTCTTAGGAGGGTACACTGAAGCTTTCTTT. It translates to CASSQVSLLGGYTEAFF.

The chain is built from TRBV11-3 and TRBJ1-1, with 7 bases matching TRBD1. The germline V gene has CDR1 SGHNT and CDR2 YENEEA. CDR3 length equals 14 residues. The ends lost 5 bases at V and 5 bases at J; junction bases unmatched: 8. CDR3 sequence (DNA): TGTGCCAGCAGCGAACAGGGGAAGGGAACTGAAGCTTTCTTT. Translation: CASSEQGKGTEAFF.

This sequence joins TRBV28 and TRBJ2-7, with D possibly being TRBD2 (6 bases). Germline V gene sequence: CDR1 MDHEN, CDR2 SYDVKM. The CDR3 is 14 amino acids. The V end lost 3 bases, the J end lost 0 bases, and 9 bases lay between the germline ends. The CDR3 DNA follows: TGTGCCAGCAGTTTGGCGGGGAACTCCTACGAGCAGTACTTC. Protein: CASSLAGNSYEQYF.

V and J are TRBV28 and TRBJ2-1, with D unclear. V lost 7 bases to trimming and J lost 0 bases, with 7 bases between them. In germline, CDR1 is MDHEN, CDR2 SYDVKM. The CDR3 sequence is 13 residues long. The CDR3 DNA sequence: TGTGCCAGCACCCTAGACTCCTACAATGAGCAGTTCTTC. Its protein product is CASTLDSYNEQFF.

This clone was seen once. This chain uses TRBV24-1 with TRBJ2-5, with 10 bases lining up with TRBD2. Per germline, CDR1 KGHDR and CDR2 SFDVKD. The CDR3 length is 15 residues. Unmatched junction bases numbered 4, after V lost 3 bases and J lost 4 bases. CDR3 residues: CATSDPLAGVETQYF. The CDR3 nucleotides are TGTGCCACCAGTGATCCCCTAGCGGGGGTAGAGACCCAGTACTTC.